These 16 T cell receptor beta chains share one sample of origin, sequenced in a study of OX40 agonist ivuxolimab in advanced cancers. The table came from immunoSEQ multiplex PCR; TCRdb's copy has only in-frame clones and leaves some out. The data show around 67,000 clones, with about 83% seen just once and about 0.75% held by the top ten. The sample was CD4+ or CD8+ T cells sorted from blood, taken in a trial of the OX40 agonist ivuxolimab. The receptors here all came from an adult with an advanced solid tumor such as melanoma, head and neck, liver or kidney cancer.

Worth noting for this clone: This same CDR3 is encoded by further DNA sequences in the sample. The chain links TRBV2 to TRBJ2-2; tentative D call: TRBD2 (5 bases). Trimming left V 3 bases short and J 6 bases short, with 8 bases between. Germline CDR1 SNHLY, CDR2 FYNNEI. CDR3 length: 13 amino acids. The CDR3 region is CASSDRGAGELFF. The CDR3 DNA is TGTGCCAGCAGTGACCGGGGTGCCGGGGAGCTGTTTTTT.

The V gene is TRBV15, the J gene TRBJ1-1, with D possibly being TRBD1 (6 bases). Trimming removed 0 bases from V and 2 bases from J, with 13 bases in between. Germline values: CDR1 LNHNV, CDR2 YYDKDF (reference sequence). The CDR3 is 16 residues long. CDR3 bases: TGTGCCACCAGCAGAGATCGGGGGGGCGTAAACACTGAAGCTTTCTTT. Translated, it gives CATSRDRGGVNTEAFF.

This rearrangement joins TRBV12-5 to TRBJ2-4; either TRBD1 or TRBD2 may supply D (5 bases each). This CDR3 is 16 amino acids long. CDR1 LGHNT and CDR2 FRNRAP come from the germline V gene. V lost 6 bases to trimming and J lost 3 bases, with 18 bases between them. This chain's CDR3 is CASGTPGPLGKNIQYF. The CDR3 DNA reads as TGTGCTAGTGGGACCCCGGGACCGTTGGGCAAAAACATTCAGTACTTC. The variable domain in full, with the rest retrieved from reference TRBV12-5 and TRBJ2-4, is DARVTQTPRHKVTEMGQEVTMRCQPILGHNTVFWYRQTMMQGLELLAYFRNRAPLDDSGMPKDRFSAEMPDATLATLKIQPSEPRDSAVYFCASGTPGPLGKNIQYFGAGTRLSVL.

J is TRBJ1-5 and V is TRBV5-6, with D unclear. The germline V and J ends were trimmed by 3 bases and 5 bases, with 15 bases remaining between them. The CDR3 is made up of 15 amino acids. Germline V lookup: CDR1 SGHDT, CDR2 YYEEEE. The CDR3 protein is CASSSRTGWDQPQHF. DNA for the CDR3: TGTGCCAGCAGCTCAAGGACTGGTTGGGATCAGCCCCAGCATTTT.

V usage is TRBV14 and J usage is TRBJ2-7, with 10 bases aligning to TRBD1. CDR1 is SGHDN and CDR2 is FVKESK in the germline V gene. With 1 base clipped from V and 2 bases from J, the junction kept 2 bases outside the gene matches. This CDR3 spans 15 amino acids. CDR3 loop: CASSQVDRGPYEQYF. Here the CDR3 DNA reads TGTGCCAGCAGCCAAGTCGACAGGGGGCCCTACGAGCAGTACTTC. The entire variable domain, with the rest obtained from reference TRBV14 and TRBJ2-7, is as follows: EAGVTQFPSHSVIEKGQTVTLRCDPISGHDNLYWYRRVMGKEIKFLLHFVKESKQDESGMPNNRFLAERTGGTYSTLKVQPAELEDSGVYFCASSQVDRGPYEQYFGPGTRLTVT.

In this sample, this clone is medium-sized. The chain couples TRBV2 to TRBJ2-2; D tentatively fits TRBD1 or TRBD2 (5 bases each). The CDR3 contains 13 residues. V was shortened by 6 bases and J by 7 bases, with 12 bases between the two germline ends. Germline CDR1 is SNHLY and CDR2 is FYNNEI. Written as DNA, the CDR3 is TGTGCCAGCAGAGGGGCCGCGGGCGGGGAGCTGTTTTTT. Its protein product is CASRGAAGGELFF.

The rearrangement uses TRBV6-5 and TRBJ2-3; 12 bases fit TRBD2. V shed 5 bases and J 4 bases; nucleotides not matched to a gene: 1. Germline V gene lookup returns CDR1 MNHEY and CDR2 SVGAGI. There are 14 residues in the CDR3. CDR3 nucleotide sequence: TGTGCCAGCAGTCCTAGCGGGAGGGCAGATACGCAGTATTTT. Translating gives CASSPSGRADTQYF.

This clone was seen more than once but under ten times. The chain couples TRBV11-3 to TRBJ2-2; no clear D. V was cut by 1 base and J by 7 bases, with 7 bases left in between. The CDR3 runs to 13 residues. Germline V gene data show CDR1 as SGHNT and CDR2 as YENEEA. The CDR3 loop reads CASSLAYGGELFF. For the CDR3, the DNA is TGTGCCAGCAGCTTAGCGTACGGCGGGGAGCTGTTTTTT. The full variable domain, its missing parts supplied by reference TRBV11-3 and TRBJ2-2, is EAGVVQSPRYKIIEKKQPVAFWCNPISGHNTLYWYLQNLGQGPELLIRYENEEAVDDSQLPKDRFSAERLKGVDSTLKIQPAELGDSAVYLCASSLAYGGELFFGEGSRLTVL.

The chain has TRBV5-1 and TRBJ1-2; D remains ambiguous. V gave up 0 bases and J gave up 2 bases, with 8 bases separating them. This CDR3 comprises 14 residues. Germline CDR1 and CDR2: SGHRS and YFSETQ. CDR3 in amino acids: CASSLDEGNYGYTF. The CDR3 DNA follows: TGCGCCAGCAGCTTGGATGAGGGAAACTATGGCTACACCTTC.

The V and J genes are TRBV5-1 and TRBJ1-3; D possibly corresponds to TRBD1 (6 bases). From germline, CDR1 is SGHRS and CDR2 YFSETQ. There are 14 residues in the CDR3. V was pared by 3 bases and J by 2 bases, with 9 bases between. The CDR3 DNA reads as TGCGCCAGCAGCTCGACAGGAACTGGAAACACCATATATTTT. Protein product: CASSSTGTGNTIYF.

V and J are TRBV4-2 and TRBJ2-5; 7 bases map to TRBD1. The V and J ends lost 4 bases and 7 bases, in that order; junction bases with no gene match: 18. The CDR3 spans 17 residues. From germline, CDR1 is LGHNA and CDR2 YNFKEQ. In DNA, the CDR3 is TGTGCCAGCAGCCCCCCCCCTCGACAGGGCAGGATCGGGACCCAGTACTTC. Translation gives CASSPPPRQGRIGTQYF.

This sequence joins TRBV7-9 and TRBJ1-3, with TRBD1 matching 7 bases. Unmatched junction bases numbered 1, after V lost 5 bases and J lost 0 bases. The CDR3 has 14 amino acids. Looked up from germline, CDR1 is SEHNR and CDR2 is FQNEAQ (reference sequence). The CDR3 DNA sequence: TGTGCCAGCAGCCGGACAGGCTCTGGAAACACCATATATTTT. Encoded protein: CASSRTGSGNTIYF.

The chain links TRBV6-1 to TRBJ1-4; 7 positions match TRBD1. This CDR3 contains 13 residues. The trim removed 8 bases at V and 5 bases at J, leaving 5 bases unmatched. CDR1 is MNHNS, CDR2 SASEGT, per germline. CDR3 coding DNA: TGTGCCAGCGGGAGAGGGGGCAATGAAAAACTGTTTTTT. It is translated as CASGRGGNEKLFF.

The chain links TRBV5-1 to TRBJ1-2, with 7 nucleotides matching TRBD1. Germline loops: CDR1 SGHRS, CDR2 YFSETQ. The J segment lost 13 bases and the V segment lost 0 bases, leaving 6 bases of the junction unmatched. This CDR3 is 12 amino acids long. For the CDR3, the DNA is TGCGCCAGCAGCTTGGGACAGGGATCCATCACCTTC. It is translated as CASSLGQGSITF.

This clone was recorded only once. The chain is built from TRBV7-9 and TRBJ1-4; a weak D match, TRBD1 (6 bases). This CDR3 is built from 14 residues. V was clipped by 1 base and J by 4 bases, with 7 bases between them. In germline, CDR1 is SEHNR, CDR2 FQNEAQ (reference sequence). CDR3 in DNA: TGTGCCAGCAGCTTAGGACAGGTTAATGAAAAACTGTTTTTT. It is translated as CASSLGQVNEKLFF.

This chain uses TRBV6-5 with TRBJ2-3, with 7 bases that match TRBD1. J lost 4 bases, V lost 5 bases, and 9 bases had no gene match. The CDR3 runs to 15 residues. Germline V gene sequence: CDR1 MNHEY, CDR2 SVGAGI. CDR3 DNA sequence: TGTGCCAGCAGTCAAAAACAGGGGATCCCAGATACGCAGTATTTT. Its protein is CASSQKQGIPDTQYF.